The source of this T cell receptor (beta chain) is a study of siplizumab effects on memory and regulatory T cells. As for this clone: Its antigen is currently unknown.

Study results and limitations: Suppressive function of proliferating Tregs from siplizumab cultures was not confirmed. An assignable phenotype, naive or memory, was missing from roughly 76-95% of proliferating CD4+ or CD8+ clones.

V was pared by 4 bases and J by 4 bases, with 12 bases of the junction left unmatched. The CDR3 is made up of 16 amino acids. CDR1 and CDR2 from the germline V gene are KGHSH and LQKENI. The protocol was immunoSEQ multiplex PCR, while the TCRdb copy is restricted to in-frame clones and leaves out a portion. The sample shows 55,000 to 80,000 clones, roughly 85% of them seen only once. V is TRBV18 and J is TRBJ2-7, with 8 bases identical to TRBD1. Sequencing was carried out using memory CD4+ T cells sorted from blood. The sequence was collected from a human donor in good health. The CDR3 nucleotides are TGTGCCAGCTCACATTTTGGGGCAGGGGGCTCGTACGAGCAGTACTTC. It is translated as CASSHFGAGGSYEQYF.